Each of the 4 T cell receptor beta chains below was sequenced from the same sample in a study of blood T cells in healthy people across ages. Together with a sample-barcoded 5' primer, a J-beta primer mix was included in a second PCR lasting roughly 6 to 12 cycles. TCRdb redid the calling of the 5' RACE reads with MiXCR, one entry per CDR3 protein. The data show about 680,000 distinct CDR3 sequences, around 48% seen once. Sequences were obtained from blood. The receptors derive from a woman aged 55-70 years in good health.

This clonotype was picked up many times. This chain uses TRBV13 with TRBJ2-4; tentatively, D is TRBD2 (6 bases). The V and J ends lost 4 bases and 6 bases respectively, with 13 bases between them. Germline assignment: CDR1 PRHDT and CDR2 FYEKMQ (reference sequence). The CDR3 sequence is 14 residues long. The CDR3 is CASSSRRDGNIQYF. DNA of the CDR3: TGTGCCAGCAGCTCCCGGAGGGATGGAAACATTCAGTACTTC.

The V call is TRBV20-1, the J call TRBJ2-4; D not certain. V gave up 3 bases and J gave up 0 bases, with 9 bases separating them. The CDR3 runs to 14 residues. Germline V CDR1 and CDR2: DFQATT, SNEGSKA (reference sequence). CDR3 sequence reads: CSARGFLAKNIQYF. The CDR3 bases are TGCAGTGCTAGGGGTTTTCTAGCCAAAAACATTCAGTACTTC.

The CDR3 region is CSAVGLAGGEQYF. CDR3 nucleotide sequence: TGCAGTGCCGTGGGACTAGCGGGAGGTGAGCAGTACTTC. The chain uses TRBV20-1 and TRBJ2-5; TRBD2 matches 15 bases. The V gene end was trimmed by 6 bases and the J gene end by 11 bases; junction bases not matched to a gene: 7. The CDR3 has 13 residues. Germline assignment: CDR1 DFQATT and CDR2 SNEGSKA (reference sequence).

With regard to this clonotype: A single base separates this from a much larger clone, so it may be a read error. The chain carries TRBV27 and TRBJ2-5; no reliable D call. Germline lookup yields CDR1 MNHEY and CDR2 SMNVEV (reference sequence). The CDR3 spans 14 residues. Between the trimmed V and J ends, which lost 2 bases and 0 bases, there was a span of 7 bases. CDR3 protein: CASSLAPNQETQYF. The CDR3, as DNA: TGTGCCAGCAGTTTAGCGCCCAACCAAGAGACCCAGTACTTC.